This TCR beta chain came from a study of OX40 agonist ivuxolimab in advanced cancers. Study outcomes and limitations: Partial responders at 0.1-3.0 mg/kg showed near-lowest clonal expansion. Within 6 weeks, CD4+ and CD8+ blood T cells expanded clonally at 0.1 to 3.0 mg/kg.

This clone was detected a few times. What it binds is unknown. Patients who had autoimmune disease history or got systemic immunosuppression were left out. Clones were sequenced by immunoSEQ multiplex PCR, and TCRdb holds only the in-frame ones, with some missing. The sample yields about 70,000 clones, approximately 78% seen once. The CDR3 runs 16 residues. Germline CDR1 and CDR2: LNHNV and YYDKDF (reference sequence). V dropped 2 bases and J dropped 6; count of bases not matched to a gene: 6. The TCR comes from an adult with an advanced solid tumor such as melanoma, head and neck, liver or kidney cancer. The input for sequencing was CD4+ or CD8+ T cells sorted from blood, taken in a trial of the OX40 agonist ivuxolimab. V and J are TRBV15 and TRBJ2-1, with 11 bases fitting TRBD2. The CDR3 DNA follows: TGTGCCACCAGCAGAATTACTAGCGGGGGCTTCAATGAGCAGTTCTTC. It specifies CATSRITSGGFNEQFF.